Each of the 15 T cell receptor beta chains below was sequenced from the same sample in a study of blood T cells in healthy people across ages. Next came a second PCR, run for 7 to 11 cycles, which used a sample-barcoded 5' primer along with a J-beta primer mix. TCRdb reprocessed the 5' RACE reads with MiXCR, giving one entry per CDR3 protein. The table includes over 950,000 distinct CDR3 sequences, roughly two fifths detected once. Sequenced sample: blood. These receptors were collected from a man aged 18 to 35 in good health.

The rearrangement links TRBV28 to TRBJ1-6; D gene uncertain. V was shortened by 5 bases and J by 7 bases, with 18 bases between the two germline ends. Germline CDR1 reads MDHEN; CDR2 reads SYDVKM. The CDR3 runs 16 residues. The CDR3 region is CASSPLHDAGNSPLHF. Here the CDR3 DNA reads TGTGCCAGCAGTCCACTGCATGACGCTGGGAATTCACCCCTCCACTTT. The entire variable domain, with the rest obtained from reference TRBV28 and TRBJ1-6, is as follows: DVKVTQSSRYLVKRTGEKVFLECVQDMDHENMFWYRQDPGLGLRLIYFSYDVKMKEKGDIPEGYSVSREKKERFSLILESASTNQTSMYLCASSPLHDAGNSPLHFGNGTRLTVT.

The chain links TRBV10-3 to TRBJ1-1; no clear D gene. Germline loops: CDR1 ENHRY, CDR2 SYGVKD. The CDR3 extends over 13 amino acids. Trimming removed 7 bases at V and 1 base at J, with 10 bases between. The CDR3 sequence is CAIKKEGNTEAFF. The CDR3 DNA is TGTGCCATCAAAAAGGAGGGGAACACTGAAGCTTTCTTT.

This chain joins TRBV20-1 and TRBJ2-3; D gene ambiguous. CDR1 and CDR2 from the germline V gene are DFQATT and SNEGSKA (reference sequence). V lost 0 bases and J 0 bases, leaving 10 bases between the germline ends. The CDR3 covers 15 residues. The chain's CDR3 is CSARDISRSTDTQYF. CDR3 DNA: TGCAGTGCTAGAGATATTTCTAGGAGCACAGATACGCAGTATTTT.

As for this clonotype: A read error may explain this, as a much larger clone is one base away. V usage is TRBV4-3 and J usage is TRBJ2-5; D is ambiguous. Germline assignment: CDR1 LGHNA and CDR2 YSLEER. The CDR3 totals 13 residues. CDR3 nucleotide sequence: TGCGCCAGCAGGCAAGAGAATCGAGAGACCCAGTACTTC. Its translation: CASRQENRETQYF.

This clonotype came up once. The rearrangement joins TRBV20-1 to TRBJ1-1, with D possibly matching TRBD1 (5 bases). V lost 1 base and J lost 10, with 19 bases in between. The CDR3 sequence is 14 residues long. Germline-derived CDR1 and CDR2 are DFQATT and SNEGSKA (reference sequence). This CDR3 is CSARVLRDSGRAFF. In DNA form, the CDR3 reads TGCAGTGCTAGAGTCTTAAGGGATTCAGGGCGAGCTTTCTTT.

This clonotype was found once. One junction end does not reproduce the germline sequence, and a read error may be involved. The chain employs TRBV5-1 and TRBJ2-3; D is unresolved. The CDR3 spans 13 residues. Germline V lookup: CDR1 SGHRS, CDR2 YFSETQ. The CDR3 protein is CAGSVVEDNTQYF. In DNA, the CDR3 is TGCGCCGGCAGCGTGGTGGAAGACAATACGCAGTATTTT.

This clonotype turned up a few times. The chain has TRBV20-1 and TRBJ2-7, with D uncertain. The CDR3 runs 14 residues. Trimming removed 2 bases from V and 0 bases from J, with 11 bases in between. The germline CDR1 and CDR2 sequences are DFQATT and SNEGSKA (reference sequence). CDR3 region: CSARQTLSSYEQYF. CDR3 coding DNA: TGCAGTGCTAGACAGACGCTCAGCTCCTACGAGCAGTACTTC.

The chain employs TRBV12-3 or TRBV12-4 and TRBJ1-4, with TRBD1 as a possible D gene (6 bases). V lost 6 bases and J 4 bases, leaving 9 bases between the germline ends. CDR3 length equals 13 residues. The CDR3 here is CASSGQINEKLFF. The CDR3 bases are TGTGCCAGCAGCGGACAGATTAATGAAAAACTGTTTTTT.

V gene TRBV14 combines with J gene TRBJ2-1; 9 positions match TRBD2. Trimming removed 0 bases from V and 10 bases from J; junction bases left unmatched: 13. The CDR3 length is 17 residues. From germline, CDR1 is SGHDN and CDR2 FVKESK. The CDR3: CASSQDRSSGGSYEQFF. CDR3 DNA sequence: TGTGCCAGCAGCCAAGATCGGAGTAGCGGGGGCTCCTACGAGCAGTTCTTC.

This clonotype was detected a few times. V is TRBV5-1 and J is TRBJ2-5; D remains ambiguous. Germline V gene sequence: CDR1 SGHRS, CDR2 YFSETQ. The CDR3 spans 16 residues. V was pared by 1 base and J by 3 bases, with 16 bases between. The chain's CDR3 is CASSLTLAAQKETQYF. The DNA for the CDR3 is TGCGCCAGCAGCTTGACCCTGGCGGCCCAAAAAGAGACCCAGTACTTC.

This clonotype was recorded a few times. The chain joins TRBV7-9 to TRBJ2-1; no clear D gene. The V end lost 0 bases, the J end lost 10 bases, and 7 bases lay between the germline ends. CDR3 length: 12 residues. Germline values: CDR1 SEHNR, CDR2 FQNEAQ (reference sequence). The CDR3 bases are TGTGCCAGCAGCTTAGCGGAGTTCGAGCAGTTCTTC. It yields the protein CASSLAEFEQFF.

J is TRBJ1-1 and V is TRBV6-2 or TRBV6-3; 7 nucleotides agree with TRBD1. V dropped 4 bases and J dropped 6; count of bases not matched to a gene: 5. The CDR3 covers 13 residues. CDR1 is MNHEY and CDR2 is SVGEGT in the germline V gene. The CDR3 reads CASSLTTGAEAFF. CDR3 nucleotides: TGTGCCAGCAGTTTGACAACAGGGGCTGAAGCTTTCTTT.

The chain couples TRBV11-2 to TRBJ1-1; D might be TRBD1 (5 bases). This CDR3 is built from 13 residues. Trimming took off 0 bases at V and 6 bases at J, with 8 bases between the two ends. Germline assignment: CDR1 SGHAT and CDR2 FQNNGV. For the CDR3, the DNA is TGTGCCAGCAGCTTAGAGAGGGGAGCTGAAGCTTTCTTT. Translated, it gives CASSLERGAEAFF.

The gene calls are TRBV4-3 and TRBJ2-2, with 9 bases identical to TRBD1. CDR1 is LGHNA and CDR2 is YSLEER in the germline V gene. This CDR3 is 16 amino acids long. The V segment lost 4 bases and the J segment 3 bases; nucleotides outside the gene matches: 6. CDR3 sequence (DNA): TGCGCCAGCAGCCCCCGACAGGGGGGGGACACCGGGGAGCTGTTTTTT. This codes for CASSPRQGGDTGELFF.

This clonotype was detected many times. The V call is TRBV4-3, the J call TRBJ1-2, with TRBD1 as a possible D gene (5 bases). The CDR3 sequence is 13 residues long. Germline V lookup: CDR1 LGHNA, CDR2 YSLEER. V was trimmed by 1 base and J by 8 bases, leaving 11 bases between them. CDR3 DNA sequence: TGCGCCAGCAGCCAAGGGCAGGGATGGGGCTACACCTTC. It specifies CASSQGQGWGYTF.